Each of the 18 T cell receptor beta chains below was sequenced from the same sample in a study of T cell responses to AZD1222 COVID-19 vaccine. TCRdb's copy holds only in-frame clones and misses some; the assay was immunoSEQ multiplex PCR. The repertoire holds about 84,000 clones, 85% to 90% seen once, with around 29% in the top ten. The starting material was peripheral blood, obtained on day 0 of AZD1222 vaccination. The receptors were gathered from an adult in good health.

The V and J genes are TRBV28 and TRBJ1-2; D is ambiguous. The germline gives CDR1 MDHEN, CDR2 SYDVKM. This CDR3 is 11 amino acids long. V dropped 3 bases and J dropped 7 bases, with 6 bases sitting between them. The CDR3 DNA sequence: TGTGCCAGCAGTTTTTCCGCTGGCTACACCTTC. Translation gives CASSFSAGYTF.

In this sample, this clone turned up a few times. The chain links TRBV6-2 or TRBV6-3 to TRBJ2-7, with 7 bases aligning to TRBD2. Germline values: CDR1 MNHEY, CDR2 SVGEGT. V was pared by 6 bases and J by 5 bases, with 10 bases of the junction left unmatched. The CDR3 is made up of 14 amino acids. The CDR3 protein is CASSHLPGRNEQYF. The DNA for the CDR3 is TGTGCCAGCAGCCACCTTCCCGGGAGGAACGAGCAGTACTTC.

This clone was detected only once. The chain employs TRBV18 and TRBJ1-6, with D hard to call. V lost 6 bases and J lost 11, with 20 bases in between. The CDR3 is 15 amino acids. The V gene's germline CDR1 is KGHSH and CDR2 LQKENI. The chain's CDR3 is CASSSSGPGMAPLHF. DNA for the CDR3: TGTGCCAGCTCTTCTTCTGGACCGGGAATGGCACCCCTCCACTTT.

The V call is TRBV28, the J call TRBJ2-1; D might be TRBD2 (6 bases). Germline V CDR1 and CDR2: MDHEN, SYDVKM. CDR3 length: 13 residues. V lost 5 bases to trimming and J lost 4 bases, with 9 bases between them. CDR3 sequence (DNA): TGTGCCAGCAGTAGAGGAGGGTACAATGAGCAGTTCTTC. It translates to CASSRGGYNEQFF.

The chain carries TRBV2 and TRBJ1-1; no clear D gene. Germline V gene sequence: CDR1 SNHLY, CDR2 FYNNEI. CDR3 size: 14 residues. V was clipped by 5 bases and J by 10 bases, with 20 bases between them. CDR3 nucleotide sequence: TGTGCCAGCAGTCCAACTCATTTATCGGAGCGAGCTTTCTTT. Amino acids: CASSPTHLSERAFF.

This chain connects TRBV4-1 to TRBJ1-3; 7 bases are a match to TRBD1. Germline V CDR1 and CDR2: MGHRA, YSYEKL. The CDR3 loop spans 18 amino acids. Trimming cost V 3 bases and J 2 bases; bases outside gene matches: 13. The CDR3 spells CASSHIKGQLRPGNTIYF. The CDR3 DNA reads TGCGCCAGCAGCCACATAAAGGGACAGCTCCGACCTGGAAACACCATATATTTT.

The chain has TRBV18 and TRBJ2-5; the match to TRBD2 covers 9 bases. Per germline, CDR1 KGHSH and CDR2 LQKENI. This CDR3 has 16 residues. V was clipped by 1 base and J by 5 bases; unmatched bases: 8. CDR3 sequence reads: CASSPQASGIPETQYF. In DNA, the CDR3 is TGTGCCAGCTCACCACAAGCTAGCGGGATCCCCGAGACCCAGTACTTC.

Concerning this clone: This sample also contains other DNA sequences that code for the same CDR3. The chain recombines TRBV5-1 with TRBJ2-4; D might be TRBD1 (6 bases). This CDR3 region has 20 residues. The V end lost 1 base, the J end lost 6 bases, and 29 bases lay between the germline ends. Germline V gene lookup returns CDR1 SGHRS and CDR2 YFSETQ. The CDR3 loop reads CASSLRMRTATTYEGNIQYF. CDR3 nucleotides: TGCGCCAGCAGCTTGAGGATGCGGACAGCAACTACCTACGAAGGAAACATTCAGTACTTC.

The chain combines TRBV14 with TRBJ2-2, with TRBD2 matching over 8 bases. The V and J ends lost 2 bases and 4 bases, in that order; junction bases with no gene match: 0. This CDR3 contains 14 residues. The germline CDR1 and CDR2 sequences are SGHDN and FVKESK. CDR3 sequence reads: CASSQLAGTGELFF. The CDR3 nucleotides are TGTGCCAGCAGCCAACTAGCGGGCACCGGGGAGCTGTTTTTT.

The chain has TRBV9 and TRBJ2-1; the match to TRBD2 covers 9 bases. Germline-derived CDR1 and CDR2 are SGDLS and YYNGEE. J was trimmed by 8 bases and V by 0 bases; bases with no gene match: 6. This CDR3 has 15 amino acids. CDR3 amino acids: CASSVAAGGGDEQFF. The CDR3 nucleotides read TGTGCCAGCAGCGTAGCAGCGGGGGGAGGCGATGAGCAGTTCTTC.

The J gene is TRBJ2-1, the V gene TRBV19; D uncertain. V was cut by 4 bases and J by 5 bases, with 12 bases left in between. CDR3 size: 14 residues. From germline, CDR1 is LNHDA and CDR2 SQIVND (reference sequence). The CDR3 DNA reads TGTGCCAGTAGTACACTCCAGGACGACAATGAGCAGTTCTTC. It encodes CASSTLQDDNEQFF.

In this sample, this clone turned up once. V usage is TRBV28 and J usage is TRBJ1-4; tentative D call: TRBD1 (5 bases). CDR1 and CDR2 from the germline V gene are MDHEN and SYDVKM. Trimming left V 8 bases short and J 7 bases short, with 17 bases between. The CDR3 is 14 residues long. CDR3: CASGRPEGSEKLFF. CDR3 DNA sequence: TGTGCCAGCGGTCGACCGGAGGGGTCTGAAAAACTGTTTTTT.

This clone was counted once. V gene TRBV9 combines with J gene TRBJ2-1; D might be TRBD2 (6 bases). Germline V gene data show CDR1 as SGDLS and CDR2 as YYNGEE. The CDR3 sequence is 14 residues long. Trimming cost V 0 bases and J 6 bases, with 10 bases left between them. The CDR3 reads CASSVDGGANEQFF. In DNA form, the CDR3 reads TGTGCCAGCAGCGTAGATGGAGGGGCCAATGAGCAGTTCTTC.

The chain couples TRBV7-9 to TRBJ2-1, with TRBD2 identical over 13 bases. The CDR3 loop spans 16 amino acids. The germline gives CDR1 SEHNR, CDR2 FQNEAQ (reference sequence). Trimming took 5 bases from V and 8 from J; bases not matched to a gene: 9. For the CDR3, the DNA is TGTGCCAGCAGCAATCGGACTAGCGGGAGTTCCTATGAGCAGTTCTTC. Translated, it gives CASSNRTSGSSYEQFF.

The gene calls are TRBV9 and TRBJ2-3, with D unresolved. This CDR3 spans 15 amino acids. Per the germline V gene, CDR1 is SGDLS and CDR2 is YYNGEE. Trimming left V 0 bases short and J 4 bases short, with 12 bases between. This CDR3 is CASSVAGRRPDTQYF. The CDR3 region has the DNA TGTGCCAGCAGCGTAGCTGGACGCCGGCCAGATACGCAGTATTTT.

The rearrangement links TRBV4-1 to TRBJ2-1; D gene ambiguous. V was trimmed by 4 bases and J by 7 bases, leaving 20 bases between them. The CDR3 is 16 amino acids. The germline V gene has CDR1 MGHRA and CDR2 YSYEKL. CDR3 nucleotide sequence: TGCGCCAGCAGCCCCCGGACGGCTTCGATTAGTAATGAGCAGTTCTTC. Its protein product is CASSPRTASISNEQFF.

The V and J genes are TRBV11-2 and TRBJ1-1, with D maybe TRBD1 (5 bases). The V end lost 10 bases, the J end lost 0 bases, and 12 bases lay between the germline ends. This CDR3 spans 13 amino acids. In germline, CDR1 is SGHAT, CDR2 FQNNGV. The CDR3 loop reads CATRNRMNTEAFF. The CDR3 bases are TGTGCCACCCGCAACAGGATGAACACTGAAGCTTTCTTT.

The CDR3 DNA reads as TGTGCCAGCAGCCAAGATCCCTATTACTATGGCTACACCTTC. Its translation: CASSQDPYYYGYTF. This rearrangement joins TRBV3-1 (or the pseudogene TRBV3-2) to TRBJ1-2; D gene uncertain. The V end lost 0 bases, the J end lost 3 bases, and 8 bases lay between the germline ends. CDR3 length: 14 amino acids. In germline, CDR1 is LGHDT, CDR2 YNNKEL (reference sequence).